Below, 20 T cell receptor beta chains from the same sample are listed, as sequenced in a study. TCRdb processed the RT-PCR reads anew with MiXCR; each CDR3 protein has one entry. Among fewer than 800,000 distinct CDR3 sequences listed, more than 13% were seen once. Sequenced sample: memory CD4+ T cells from blood. Receptors were obtained from a female donor in good health, serving as a healthy control.

Only a few counts were recorded for this clonotype. The chain joins TRBV12-3 or TRBV12-4 to TRBJ1-1; D may be TRBD1 (5 bases). Trimming took off 8 bases at V and 0 bases at J, with 13 bases between the two ends. This CDR3 has 14 residues. CDR3 loop: CASGRGVMNTEAFF. The CDR3 DNA reads as TGTGCCAGCGGACGGGGGGTCATGAACACTGAAGCTTTCTTT.

This clonotype was picked up many times. The V gene is TRBV10-3, the J gene TRBJ1-1; D is uncertain. Germline V gene sequence: CDR1 ENHRY, CDR2 SYGVKD. The CDR3 loop spans 13 amino acids. Trimming took off 3 bases at V and 1 base at J, with 6 bases between the two ends. The CDR3 DNA reads TGTGCCATCAGTGAAGAGGGGAACACTGAAGCTTTCTTT. The encoded protein is CAISEEGNTEAFF.

This clonotype was seen ten or more times. The J gene is TRBJ2-4, the V gene TRBV12-3 or TRBV12-4; 10 bases align to TRBD2. There are 14 residues in the CDR3. V dropped 6 bases and J dropped 10; count of bases not matched to a gene: 9. Written as DNA, the CDR3 is TGTGCCAGCAGCCCCTCGCTTAGCGGGAGGATTCAGTACTTC. It codes for CASSPSLSGRIQYF.

The J gene is TRBJ2-6, the V gene TRBV3-1; D is undetermined. Germline V gene lookup returns CDR1 LGHDT and CDR2 YNNKEL (reference sequence). Trimming removed 3 bases from V and 0 bases from J, with 12 bases in between. This CDR3 region has 17 residues. In DNA form, the CDR3 reads TGTGCCAGCAGCCAGGATTACCCACACTCTGGGGCCAACGTCCTGACTTTC. Its translation: CASSQDYPHSGANVLTF.

This clonotype was detected only a few times. The chain joins TRBV12-3 or TRBV12-4 to TRBJ1-5; no clear D gene. The CDR3 sequence is 12 residues long. V was clipped by 3 bases and J by 10 bases, with 10 bases between them. CDR3 DNA sequence: TGTGCCAGCAGTTTGAATTCGGAACCCCAGCATTTT. This encodes CASSLNSEPQHF.

This clonotype was counted ten times or more. The chain couples TRBV11-3 to TRBJ2-3, with unresolved D. CDR1 is SGHNT and CDR2 is YENEEA in the germline V gene. CDR3 size: 14 residues. The V gene lost 3 bases and the J gene lost 1 base, with 8 bases spanning the gap. Here the CDR3 reads CASSFTAGTDTQYF. CDR3 nucleotide sequence: TGTGCCAGCAGCTTCACAGCCGGCACAGATACGCAGTATTTT.

The sample holds one count of this clonotype. The chain couples TRBV20-1 to TRBJ1-1, with D possibly matching TRBD1 (5 bases). The CDR3 extends over 16 amino acids. From germline, CDR1 is DFQATT and CDR2 SNEGSKA (reference sequence). V lost 6 bases and J 2 bases, leaving 22 bases between the germline ends. The CDR3: CSAPQGPAGTNTEAFF. The CDR3 region has the DNA TGCAGTGCCCCGCAAGGTCCCGCAGGGACTAACACTGAAGCTTTCTTT.

The sample holds a few counts of this clonotype. V and J are TRBV24-1 and TRBJ1-1, with a possible D match to TRBD1 (5 bases). This CDR3 is built from 15 residues. Trimming pared 3 bases from V and 6 bases from J, leaving 16 bases between. CDR1 and CDR2 (germline): KGHDR, SFDVKD. CDR3 in DNA: TGTGCCACCAGTGATGCGAGGGGATACGGTGCTGAAGCTTTCTTT. Its protein is CATSDARGYGAEAFF.

This clonotype was seen many times. The chain employs TRBV6-5 and TRBJ2-5; 7 positions agree with TRBD1. Germline-derived CDR1 and CDR2 are MNHEY and SVGAGI. The CDR3 is 15 residues long. The J segment lost 5 bases and the V segment lost 0 bases, leaving 6 bases of the junction unmatched. The CDR3 coding sequence is TGTGCCAGCAGTTACTCTCAGGGGGAGCGGGAGACCCAGTACTTC. It translates to CASSYSQGERETQYF.

The gene calls are TRBV9 and TRBJ2-1, with TRBD2 matching 9 bases. CDR1 SGDLS and CDR2 YYNGEE come from the germline V gene. With V trimmed by 6 bases and J by 0 bases, 10 bases remained unmatched. The CDR3 covers 17 residues. The CDR3 loop reads CASTRASGASSYNEQFF. The CDR3 coding sequence is TGTGCCAGCACAAGGGCTAGCGGGGCTAGCTCCTACAATGAGCAGTTCTTC.

Ten or more counts support this clonotype. In DNA form, the CDR3 reads TGTGCCATCAGTGCTCCGGGACTATCTTCCTACGAGCAGTACTTC. Its protein product is CAISAPGLSSYEQYF. The chain links TRBV10-3 to TRBJ2-7; TRBD2 matches 7 bases. Germline lookup yields CDR1 ENHRY and CDR2 SYGVKD. The junction had 7 bases not matched to a gene; V was cut back by 4 bases and J by 1 base. This CDR3 comprises 15 residues.

In its sample, this clonotype was seen many times. The rearrangement uses TRBV29-1 and TRBJ1-2; D gene uncertain. Per germline, CDR1 SQVTM and CDR2 ANQGSEA. V dropped 3 bases and J dropped 6 bases, with 11 bases sitting between them. CDR3 size: 12 residues. CDR3 coding DNA: TGCAGCGTTGAGAGACCCACGGATGGCTACACCTTC. This translates into CSVERPTDGYTF.

Ten or more counts support this clonotype. The CDR3 here is CASSRSSGSYNEQFF. CDR3 nucleotides: TGTGCCAGCAGCCGATCTAGCGGGAGCTACAATGAGCAGTTCTTC. The V gene is TRBV6-5, the J gene TRBJ2-1; 10 bases agree with TRBD2. The germline gives CDR1 MNHEY, CDR2 SVGAGI. There are 15 residues in the CDR3. V dropped 6 bases and J dropped 3; count of bases not matched to a gene: 5.

This clonotype was detected many times. The chain recombines TRBV6-5 with TRBJ2-3; D unresolved. The ends were cut back, 5 bases at V and 6 bases at J, with 12 bases in the middle. Germline V gene lookup returns CDR1 MNHEY and CDR2 SVGAGI. CDR3 size: 13 residues. CDR3 DNA sequence: TGTGCCAGCAGTAGGACCGTCGGGGATACGCAGTATTTT. As protein: CASSRTVGDTQYF.

The V gene is TRBV5-1, the J gene TRBJ1-2; perhaps TRBD1 as D (6 bases). This CDR3 has 15 amino acids. Looked up from germline, CDR1 is SGHRS and CDR2 is YFSETQ. The ends were cut back, 4 bases at V and 5 bases at J, with 18 bases in the middle. For the CDR3, the DNA is TGCGCCAGCAGCGAGGACTTCGGGGGGCTATATGGCTACACCTTC. Its translation is CASSEDFGGLYGYTF.

A few counts support this clonotype. This chain links TRBV7-6 with TRBJ2-2; tentative D call: TRBD2 (5 bases). V was trimmed by 5 bases and J by 6 bases, leaving 19 bases between them. Looked up from germline, CDR1 is SGHVS and CDR2 is FNYEAQ. The CDR3 spans 16 residues. CDR3 DNA sequence: TGTGCCAGCAGCAAGGGCCAGCCGAGGGCCGCCGGGGAGCTGTTTTTT. Translation gives CASSKGQPRAAGELFF.

This clonotype was seen many times. The chain has TRBV4-2 and TRBJ2-1, with 8 bases fitting TRBD1. V dropped 0 bases and J dropped 5; count of bases not matched to a gene: 9. The CDR3 runs 17 residues. The germline V gene has CDR1 LGHNA and CDR2 YNFKEQ. CDR3 region: CASSQELGDRSNNEQFF. The CDR3, as DNA: TGTGCCAGCAGCCAAGAATTGGGGGACAGGTCAAACAATGAGCAGTTCTTC.

The chain links TRBV6-5 to TRBJ2-5; TRBD1 matches 7 bases. V dropped 4 bases and J dropped 4; count of bases not matched to a gene: 6. The CDR3 loop spans 14 amino acids. CDR1 is MNHEY and CDR2 is SVGAGI in the germline V gene. CDR3: CASSFNYRGETQYF. CDR3 nucleotide sequence: TGTGCCAGCAGTTTCAATTACAGGGGAGAGACCCAGTACTTC.

The chain couples TRBV7-2 to TRBJ2-7, with D perhaps matching TRBD1 or TRBD2 (5 bases each). Trimming took 5 bases from V and 4 from J, leaving 15 bases between them. Germline V gene data show CDR1 as SGHTA and CDR2 as FQGNSA. The CDR3 spans 14 residues. The CDR3 DNA follows: TGTGCCAGCAGCCCCGGGACCACGCCTTACGAGCAGTACTTC. It encodes CASSPGTTPYEQYF.

This rearrangement joins TRBV27 to TRBJ2-7, with no clear D. The V gene lost 7 bases and the J gene lost 0 bases, with 10 bases spanning the gap. This CDR3 has 13 residues. Looked up from germline, CDR1 is MNHEY and CDR2 is SMNVEV (reference sequence). The CDR3 coding sequence is TGTGCCAGCACCTCGGTCAGCTCCTACGAGCAGTACTTC. Translation gives CASTSVSSYEQYF.